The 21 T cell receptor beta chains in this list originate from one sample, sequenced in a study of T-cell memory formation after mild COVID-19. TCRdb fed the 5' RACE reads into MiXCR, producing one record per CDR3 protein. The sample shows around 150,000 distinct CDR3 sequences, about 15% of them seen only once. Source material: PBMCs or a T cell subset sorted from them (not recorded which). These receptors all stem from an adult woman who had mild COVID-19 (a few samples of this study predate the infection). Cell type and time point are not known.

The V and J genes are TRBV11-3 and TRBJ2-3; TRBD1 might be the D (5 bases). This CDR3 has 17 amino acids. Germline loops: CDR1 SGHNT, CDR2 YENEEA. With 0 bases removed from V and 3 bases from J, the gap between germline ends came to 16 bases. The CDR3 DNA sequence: TGTGCCAGCAGCTTAGAGTCGGTCCAGGGTTTGACAGATACGCAGTATTTT. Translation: CASSLESVQGLTDTQYF.

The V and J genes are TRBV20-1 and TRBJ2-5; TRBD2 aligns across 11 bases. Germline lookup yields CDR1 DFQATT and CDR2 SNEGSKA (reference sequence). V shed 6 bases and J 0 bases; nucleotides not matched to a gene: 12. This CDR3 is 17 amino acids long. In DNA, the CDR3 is TGCAGTGCGCCGCCTAGCGGGGGGCACTGGAACCAAGAGACCCAGTACTTC. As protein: CSAPPSGGHWNQETQYF.

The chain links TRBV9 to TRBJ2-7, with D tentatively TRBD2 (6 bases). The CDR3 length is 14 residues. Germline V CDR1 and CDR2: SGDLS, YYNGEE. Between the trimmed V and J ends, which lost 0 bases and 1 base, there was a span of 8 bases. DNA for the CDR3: TGTGCCAGCAGCGTAGAGGAGGGGTCCTACGAGCAGTACTTC. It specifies CASSVEEGSYEQYF.

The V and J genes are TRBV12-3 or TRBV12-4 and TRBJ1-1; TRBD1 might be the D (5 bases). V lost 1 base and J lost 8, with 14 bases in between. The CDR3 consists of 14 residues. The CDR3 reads CASSLGGEGHEAFF. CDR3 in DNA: TGTGCCAGCAGTTTAGGAGGGGAGGGGCACGAAGCTTTCTTT.

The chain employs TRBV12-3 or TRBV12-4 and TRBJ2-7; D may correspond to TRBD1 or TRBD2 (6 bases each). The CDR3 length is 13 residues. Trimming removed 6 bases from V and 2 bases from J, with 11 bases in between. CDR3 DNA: TGTGCCAGCAGAATAGGGGGGACCTACGAGCAGTACTTC. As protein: CASRIGGTYEQYF.

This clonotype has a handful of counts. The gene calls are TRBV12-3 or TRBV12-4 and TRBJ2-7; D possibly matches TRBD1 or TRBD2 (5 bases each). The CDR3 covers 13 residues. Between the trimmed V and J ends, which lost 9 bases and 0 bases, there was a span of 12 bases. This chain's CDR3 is CASAGSPSYEQYF. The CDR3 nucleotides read TGTGCCAGTGCAGGGAGCCCCTCCTACGAGCAGTACTTC.

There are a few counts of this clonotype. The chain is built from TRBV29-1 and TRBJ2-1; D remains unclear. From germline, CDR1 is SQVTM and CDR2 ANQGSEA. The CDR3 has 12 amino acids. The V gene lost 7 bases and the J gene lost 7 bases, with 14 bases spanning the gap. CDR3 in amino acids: CSADLRPNEQFF. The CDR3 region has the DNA TGCAGCGCCGACCTTCGCCCGAATGAGCAGTTCTTC.

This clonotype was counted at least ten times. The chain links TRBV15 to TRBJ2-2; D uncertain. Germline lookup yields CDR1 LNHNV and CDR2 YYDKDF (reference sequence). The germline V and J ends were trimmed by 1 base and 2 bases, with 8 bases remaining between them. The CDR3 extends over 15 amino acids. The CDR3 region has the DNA TGTGCCACCAGCAGAGGCAAACTCAACACCGGGGAGCTGTTTTTT. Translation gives CATSRGKLNTGELFF.

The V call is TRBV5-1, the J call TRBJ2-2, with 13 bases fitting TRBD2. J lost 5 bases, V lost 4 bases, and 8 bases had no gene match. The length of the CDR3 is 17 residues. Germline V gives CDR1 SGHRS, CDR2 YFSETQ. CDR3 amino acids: CASSLPTSGRKTGELFF. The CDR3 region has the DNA TGCGCCAGCAGCCTCCCGACTAGCGGGAGGAAGACCGGGGAGCTGTTTTTT.

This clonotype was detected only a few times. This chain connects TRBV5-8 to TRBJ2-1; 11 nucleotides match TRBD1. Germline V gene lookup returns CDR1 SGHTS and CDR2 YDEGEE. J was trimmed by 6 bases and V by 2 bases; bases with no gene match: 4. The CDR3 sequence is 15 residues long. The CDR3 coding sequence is TGTGCCAGCAGCTTAGGGACAGGGGGTATCAATGAGCAGTTCTTC. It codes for CASSLGTGGINEQFF.

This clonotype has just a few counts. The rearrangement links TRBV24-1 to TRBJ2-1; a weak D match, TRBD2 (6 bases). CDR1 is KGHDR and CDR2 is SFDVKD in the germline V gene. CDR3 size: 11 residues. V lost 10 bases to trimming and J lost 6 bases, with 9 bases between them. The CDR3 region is CATGRRNEQFF. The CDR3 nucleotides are TGTGCCACAGGGAGGCGCAATGAGCAGTTCTTC.

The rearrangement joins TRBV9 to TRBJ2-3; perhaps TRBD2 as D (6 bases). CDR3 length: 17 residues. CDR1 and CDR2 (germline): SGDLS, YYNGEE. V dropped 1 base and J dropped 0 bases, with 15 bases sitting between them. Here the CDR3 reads CASSVHWRGASTDTQYF. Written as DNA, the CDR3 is TGTGCCAGCAGCGTACACTGGCGGGGAGCTAGCACAGATACGCAGTATTTT. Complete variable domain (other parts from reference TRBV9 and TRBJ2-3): DSGVTQTPKHLITATGQRVTLRCSPRSGDLSVYWYQQSLDQGLQFLIQYYNGEERAKGNILERFSAQQFPDLHSELNLSSLELGDSALYFCASSVHWRGASTDTQYFGPGTRLTVL.

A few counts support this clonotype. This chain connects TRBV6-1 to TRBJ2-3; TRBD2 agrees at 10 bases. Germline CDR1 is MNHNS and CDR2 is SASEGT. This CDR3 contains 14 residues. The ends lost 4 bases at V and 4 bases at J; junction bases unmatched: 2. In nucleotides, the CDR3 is TGTGCCAGCAGTGGAGCGGGAGGGGCAGATACGCAGTATTTT. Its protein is CASSGAGGADTQYF.

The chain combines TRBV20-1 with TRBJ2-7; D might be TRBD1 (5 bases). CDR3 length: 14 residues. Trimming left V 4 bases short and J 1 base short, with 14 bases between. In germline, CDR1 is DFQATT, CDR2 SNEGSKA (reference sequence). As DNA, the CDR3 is TGCAGTGCTACCACCCAGGGAATTTCCTACGAGCAGTACTTC. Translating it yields CSATTQGISYEQYF.

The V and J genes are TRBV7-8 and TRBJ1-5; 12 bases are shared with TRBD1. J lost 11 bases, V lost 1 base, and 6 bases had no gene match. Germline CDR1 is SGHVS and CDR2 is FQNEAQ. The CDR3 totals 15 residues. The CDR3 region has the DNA TGTGCCAGCAGCTTAGATGGGACAGGGGGCCAGTCCCAGCATTTT. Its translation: CASSLDGTGGQSQHF.

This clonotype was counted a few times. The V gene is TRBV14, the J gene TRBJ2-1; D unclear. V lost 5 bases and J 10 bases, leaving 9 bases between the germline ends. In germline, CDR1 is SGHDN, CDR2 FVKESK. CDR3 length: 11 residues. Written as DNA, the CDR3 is TGTGCCAGCAGCGGGCTTGGAGAGCAGTTCTTC. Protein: CASSGLGEQFF.

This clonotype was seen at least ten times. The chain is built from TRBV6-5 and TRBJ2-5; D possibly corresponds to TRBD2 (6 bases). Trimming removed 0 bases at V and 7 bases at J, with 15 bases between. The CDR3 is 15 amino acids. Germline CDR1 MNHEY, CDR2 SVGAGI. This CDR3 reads CASSYSTDLGGTQYF. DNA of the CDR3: TGTGCCAGCAGTTACTCAACAGATCTCGGGGGGACCCAGTACTTC.

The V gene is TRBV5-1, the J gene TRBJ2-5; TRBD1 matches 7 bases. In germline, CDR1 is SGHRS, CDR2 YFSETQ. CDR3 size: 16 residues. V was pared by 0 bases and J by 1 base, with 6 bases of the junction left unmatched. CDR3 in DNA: TGCGCCAGCAGCTTGGCCACAGGGGCTACCCAAGAGACCCAGTACTTC. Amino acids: CASSLATGATQETQYF.

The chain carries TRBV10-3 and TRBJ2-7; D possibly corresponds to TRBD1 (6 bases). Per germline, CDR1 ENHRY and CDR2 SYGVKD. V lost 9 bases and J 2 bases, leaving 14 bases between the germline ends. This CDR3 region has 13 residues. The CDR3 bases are TGTGCCATAAGACAGGACATACCCTACGAGCAGTACTTC. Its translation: CAIRQDIPYEQYF.

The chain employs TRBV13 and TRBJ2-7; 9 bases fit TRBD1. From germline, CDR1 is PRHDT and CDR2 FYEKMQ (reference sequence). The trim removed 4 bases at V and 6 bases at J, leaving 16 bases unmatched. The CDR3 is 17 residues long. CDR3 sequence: CASSSTEHPGQGSEQYF. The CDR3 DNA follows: TGTGCCAGCAGCTCCACGGAACACCCGGGACAGGGTTCCGAGCAGTACTTC. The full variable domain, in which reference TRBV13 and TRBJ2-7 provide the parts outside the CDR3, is AAGVIQSPRHLIKEKRETATLKCYPIPRHDTVYWYQQGPGQDPQFLISFYEKMQSDKGSIPDRFSAQQFSDYHSELNMSSLELGDSALYFCASSSTEHPGQGSEQYFGPGTRLTVT.

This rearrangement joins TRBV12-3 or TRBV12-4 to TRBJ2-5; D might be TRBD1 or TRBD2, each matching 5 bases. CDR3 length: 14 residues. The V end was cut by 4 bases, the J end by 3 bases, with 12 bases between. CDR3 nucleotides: TGTGCCAGCAGTTCGGGGCGGCGGAAAGAGACCCAGTACTTC. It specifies CASSSGRRKETQYF.